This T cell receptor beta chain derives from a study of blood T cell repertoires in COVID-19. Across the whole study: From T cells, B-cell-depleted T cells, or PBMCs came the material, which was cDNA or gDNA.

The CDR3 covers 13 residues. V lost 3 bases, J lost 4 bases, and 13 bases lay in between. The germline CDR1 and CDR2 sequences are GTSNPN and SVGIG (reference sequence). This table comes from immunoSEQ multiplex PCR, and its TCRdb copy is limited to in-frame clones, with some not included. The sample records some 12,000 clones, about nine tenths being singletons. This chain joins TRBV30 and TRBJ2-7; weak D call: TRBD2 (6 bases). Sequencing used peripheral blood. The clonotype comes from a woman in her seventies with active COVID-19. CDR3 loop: CAWSALADYEQYF. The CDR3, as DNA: TGTGCCTGGAGCGCCTTAGCGGATTACGAGCAGTACTTC. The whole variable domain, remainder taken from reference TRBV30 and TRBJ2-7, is SQTIHQWPATLVQPVGSPLSLECTVEGTSNPNLYWYRQAAGRGLQLLFYSVGIGQISSEVPQNLSASRPQDRQFILSSKKLLLSDSGFYLCAWSALADYEQYFGPGTRLTVT.